This T cell receptor beta chain is from a study of OX40 agonist ivuxolimab in advanced cancers. General study points: CD8+ T cells (on average) carried more expanded clones than CD4+ T cells.

Using immunoSEQ multiplex PCR, the repertoire was profiled, and TCRdb retains in-frame clones only, with some absent. The profile shows tens of thousands of clones, about four fifths of them singletons. This clone has just a few counts. What it binds is unknown. V lost 2 bases, J lost 3 bases, and 10 bases lay in between. The CDR3 contains 13 residues. Germline CDR1 and CDR2: GTSNPN and SVGIG (reference sequence). The chain combines TRBV30 with TRBJ1-1; D gene unclear. The sample consisted of CD4+ or CD8+ T cells sorted from blood, taken in a trial of the OX40 agonist ivuxolimab. The origin of this receptor is an adult with an advanced solid tumor such as melanoma, head and neck, liver or kidney cancer. CDR3 loop: CAWSIGEDTEAFF. The CDR3 bases are TGTGCCTGGAGTATAGGAGAGGACACTGAAGCTTTCTTT.